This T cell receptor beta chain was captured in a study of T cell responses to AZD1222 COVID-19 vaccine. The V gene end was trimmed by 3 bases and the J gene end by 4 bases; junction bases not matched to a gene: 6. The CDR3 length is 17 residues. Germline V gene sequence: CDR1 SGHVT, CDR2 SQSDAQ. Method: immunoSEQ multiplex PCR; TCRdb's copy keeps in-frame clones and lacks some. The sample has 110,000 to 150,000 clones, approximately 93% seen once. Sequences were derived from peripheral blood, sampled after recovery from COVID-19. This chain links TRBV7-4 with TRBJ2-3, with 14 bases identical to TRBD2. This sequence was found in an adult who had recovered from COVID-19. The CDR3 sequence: CASSLVLGLAGADTQYF. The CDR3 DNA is TGTGCCAGCAGCTTGGTACTGGGACTAGCGGGAGCAGATACGCAGTATTTT.